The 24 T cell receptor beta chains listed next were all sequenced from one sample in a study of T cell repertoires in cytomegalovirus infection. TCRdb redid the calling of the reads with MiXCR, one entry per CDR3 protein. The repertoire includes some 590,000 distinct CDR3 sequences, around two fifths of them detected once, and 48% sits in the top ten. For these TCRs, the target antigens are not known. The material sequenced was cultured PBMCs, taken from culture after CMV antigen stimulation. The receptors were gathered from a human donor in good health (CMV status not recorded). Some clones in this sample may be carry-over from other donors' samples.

The CDR3 bases are TGCAGTGCTACCCCACAGGGGGCCTGGTACGAGCAGTACTTC. This translates into CSATPQGAWYEQYF. V gene TRBV20-1 combines with J gene TRBJ2-7, with 9 bases fitting TRBD1. The germline V gene has CDR1 DFQATT and CDR2 SNEGSKA (reference sequence). J lost 4 bases, V lost 4 bases, and 8 bases had no gene match. CDR3 length: 14 amino acids.

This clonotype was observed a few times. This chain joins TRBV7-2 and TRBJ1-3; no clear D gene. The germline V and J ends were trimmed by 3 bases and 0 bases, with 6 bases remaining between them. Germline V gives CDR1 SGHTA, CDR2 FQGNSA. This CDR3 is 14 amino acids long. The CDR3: CASSFTASGNTIYF. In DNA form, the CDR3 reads TGTGCCAGCAGCTTCACAGCCTCTGGAAACACCATATATTTT.

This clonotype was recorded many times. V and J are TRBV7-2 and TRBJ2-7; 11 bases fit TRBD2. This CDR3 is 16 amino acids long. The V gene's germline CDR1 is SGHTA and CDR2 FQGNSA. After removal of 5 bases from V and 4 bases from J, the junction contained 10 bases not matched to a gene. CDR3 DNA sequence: TGTGCCAGCAGCCCGAGGGTCGGGACTAGCGGATACGAGCAGTACTTC. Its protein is CASSPRVGTSGYEQYF.

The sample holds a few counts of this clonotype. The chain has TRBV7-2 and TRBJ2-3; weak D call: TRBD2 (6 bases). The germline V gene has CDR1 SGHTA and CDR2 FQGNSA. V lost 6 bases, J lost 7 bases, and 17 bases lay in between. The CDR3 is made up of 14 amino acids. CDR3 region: CASSRLVGRNTQYF. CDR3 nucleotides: TGTGCCAGCAGTCGACTAGTAGGCAGGAATACGCAGTATTTT.

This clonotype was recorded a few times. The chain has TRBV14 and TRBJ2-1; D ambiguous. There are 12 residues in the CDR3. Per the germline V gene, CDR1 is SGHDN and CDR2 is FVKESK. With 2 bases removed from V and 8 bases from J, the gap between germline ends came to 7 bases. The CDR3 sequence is CASSQINDEQFF. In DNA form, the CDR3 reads TGTGCCAGCAGCCAAATCAATGATGAGCAGTTCTTC. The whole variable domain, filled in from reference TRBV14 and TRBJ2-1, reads EAGVTQFPSHSVIEKGQTVTLRCDPISGHDNLYWYRRVMGKEIKFLLHFVKESKQDESGMPNNRFLAERTGGTYSTLKVQPAELEDSGVYFCASSQINDEQFFGPGTRLTVL.

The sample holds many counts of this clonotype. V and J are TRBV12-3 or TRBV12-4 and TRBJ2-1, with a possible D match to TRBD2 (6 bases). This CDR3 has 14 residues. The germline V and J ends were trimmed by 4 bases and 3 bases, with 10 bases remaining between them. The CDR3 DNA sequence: TGTGCCAGCAGTTCCCGGGGACTCTACAATGAGCAGTTCTTC. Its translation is CASSSRGLYNEQFF.

The CDR3, as DNA: TGTGCCATTAGACTCGAGGACAGGGCGGGTCAGCCCCAGCATTTT. It encodes CAIRLEDRAGQPQHF. The J gene is TRBJ1-5, the V gene TRBV6-8; 8 nucleotides align to TRBD1. The CDR3 sequence is 15 residues long. With 10 bases clipped from V and 6 bases from J, the junction kept 14 bases outside the gene matches. Germline CDR1 is MNHGY and CDR2 is SAAAGT.

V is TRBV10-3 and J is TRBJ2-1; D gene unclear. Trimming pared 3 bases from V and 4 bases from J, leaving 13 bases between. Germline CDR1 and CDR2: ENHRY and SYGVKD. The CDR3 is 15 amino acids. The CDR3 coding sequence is TGTGCCATCAGTGAACTCCAACCGCCATACAATGAGCAGTTCTTC. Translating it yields CAISELQPPYNEQFF.

The CDR3 here is CASSSGVETAEAFF. The CDR3 nucleotides read TGTGCCAGCAGTTCCGGGGTTGAGACAGCTGAAGCTTTCTTT. The genes are TRBV11-2 and TRBJ1-1, with D possibly matching TRBD1 (5 bases). Per the germline V gene, CDR1 is SGHAT and CDR2 is FQNNGV. Trimming cost V 6 bases and J 6 bases, with 17 bases left between them. CDR3 length equals 14 residues.

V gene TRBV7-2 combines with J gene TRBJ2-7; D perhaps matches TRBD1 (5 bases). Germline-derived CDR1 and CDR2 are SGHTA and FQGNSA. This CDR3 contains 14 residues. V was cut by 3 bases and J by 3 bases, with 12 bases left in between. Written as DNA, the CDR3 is TGTGCCAGCAGCTTCGTCCAGGACATCTACGAGCAGTACTTC. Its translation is CASSFVQDIYEQYF.

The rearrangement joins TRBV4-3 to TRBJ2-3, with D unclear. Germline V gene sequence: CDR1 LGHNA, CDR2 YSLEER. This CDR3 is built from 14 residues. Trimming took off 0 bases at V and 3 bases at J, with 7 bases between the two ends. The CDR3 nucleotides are TGCGCCAGCAGCCAAGATAGGTTTACAGATACGCAGTATTTT. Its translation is CASSQDRFTDTQYF.

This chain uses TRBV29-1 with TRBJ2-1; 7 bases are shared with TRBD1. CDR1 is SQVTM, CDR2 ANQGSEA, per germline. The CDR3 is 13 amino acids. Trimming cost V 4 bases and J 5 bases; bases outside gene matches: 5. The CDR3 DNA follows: TGCAGCGTTGCAAGGGACAGCGACAATGAGCAGTTCTTC. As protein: CSVARDSDNEQFF.

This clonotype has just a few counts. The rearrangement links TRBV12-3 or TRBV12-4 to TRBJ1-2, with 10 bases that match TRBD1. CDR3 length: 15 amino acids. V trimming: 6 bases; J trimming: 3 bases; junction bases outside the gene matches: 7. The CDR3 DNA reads TGTGCCAGCAGCCCTGGGACAGGGGAGGACTATGGCTACACCTTC. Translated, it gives CASSPGTGEDYGYTF.

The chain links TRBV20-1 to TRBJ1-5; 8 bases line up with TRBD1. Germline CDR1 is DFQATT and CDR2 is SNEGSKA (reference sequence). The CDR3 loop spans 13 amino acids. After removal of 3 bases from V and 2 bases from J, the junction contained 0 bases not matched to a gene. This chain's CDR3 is CSARDRGNQPQHF. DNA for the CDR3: TGCAGTGCTAGGGACAGGGGCAATCAGCCCCAGCATTTT.

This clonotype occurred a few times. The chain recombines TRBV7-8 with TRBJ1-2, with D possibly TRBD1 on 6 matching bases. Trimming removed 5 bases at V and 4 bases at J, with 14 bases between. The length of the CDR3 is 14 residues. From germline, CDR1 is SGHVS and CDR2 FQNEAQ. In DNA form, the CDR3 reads TGTGCCAGCAGCCCGACAGGTACAGGCTATGGCTACACCTTC. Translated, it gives CASSPTGTGYGYTF.

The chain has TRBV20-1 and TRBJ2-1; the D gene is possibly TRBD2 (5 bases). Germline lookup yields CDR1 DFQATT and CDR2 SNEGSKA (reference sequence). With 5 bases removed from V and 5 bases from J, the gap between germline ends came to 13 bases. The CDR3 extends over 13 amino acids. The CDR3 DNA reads TGCAGTGCTCGAGCTAGCCTGAACAATGAGCAGTTCTTC. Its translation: CSARASLNNEQFF.

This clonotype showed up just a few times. The CDR3 DNA sequence: TGTGCCAGCAGTAAGGGACTAGCGGCCCAAGAGACCCAGTACTTC. Amino acid sequence: CASSKGLAAQETQYF. The V and J genes are TRBV12-3 or TRBV12-4 and TRBJ2-5; 11 bases are a match to TRBD2. CDR3 size: 15 residues. Trimming removed 5 bases from V and 1 base from J; junction bases left unmatched: 3.

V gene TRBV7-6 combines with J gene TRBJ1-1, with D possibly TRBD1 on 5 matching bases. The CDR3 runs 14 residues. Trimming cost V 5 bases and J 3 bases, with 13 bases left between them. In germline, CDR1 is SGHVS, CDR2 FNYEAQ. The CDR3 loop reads CASSPFQGDTEAFF. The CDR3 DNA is TGTGCCAGCAGCCCTTTCCAGGGTGACACTGAAGCTTTCTTT.

This chain's CDR3 is CASPTSGGNTGELFF. In DNA form, the CDR3 reads TGTGCCAGTCCTACTAGCGGGGGGAACACCGGGGAGCTGTTTTTT. The J gene is TRBJ2-2, the V gene TRBV7-2; 11 bases are shared with TRBD2. Germline V lookup: CDR1 SGHTA, CDR2 FQGNSA. Trimming took 9 bases from V and 1 from J; bases not matched to a gene: 4. The CDR3 consists of 15 residues.

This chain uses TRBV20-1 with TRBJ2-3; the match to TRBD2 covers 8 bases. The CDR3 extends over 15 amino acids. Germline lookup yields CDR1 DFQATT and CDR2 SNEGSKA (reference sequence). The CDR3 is CRPHPGGAFTDTQYF. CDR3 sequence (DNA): TGCAGGCCACACCCGGGGGGGGCCTTTACAGATACGCAGTATTTT.

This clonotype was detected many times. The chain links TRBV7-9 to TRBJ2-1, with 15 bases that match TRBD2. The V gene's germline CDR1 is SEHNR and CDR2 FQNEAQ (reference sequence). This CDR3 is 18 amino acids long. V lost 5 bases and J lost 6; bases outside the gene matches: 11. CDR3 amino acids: CASSHGLAGGPRSNEQFF. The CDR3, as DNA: TGTGCCAGCAGCCACGGACTAGCGGGAGGGCCCCGAAGCAATGAGCAGTTCTTC.

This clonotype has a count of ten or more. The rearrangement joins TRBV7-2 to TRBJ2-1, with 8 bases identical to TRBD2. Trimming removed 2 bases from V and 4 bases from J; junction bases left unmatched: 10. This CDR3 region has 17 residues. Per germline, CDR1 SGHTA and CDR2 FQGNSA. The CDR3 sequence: CASSLRWNSGMYNEQFF. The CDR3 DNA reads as TGTGCCAGCAGCTTAAGGTGGAATAGCGGGATGTACAATGAGCAGTTCTTC.

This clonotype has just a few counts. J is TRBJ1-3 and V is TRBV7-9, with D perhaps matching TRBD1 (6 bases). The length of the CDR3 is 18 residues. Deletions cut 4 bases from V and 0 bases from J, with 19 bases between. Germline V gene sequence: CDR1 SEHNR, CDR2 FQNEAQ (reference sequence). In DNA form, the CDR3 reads TGTGCCAGCAGCTGGGGGGACTTCAGGGGCTACTCTGGAAACACCATATATTTT. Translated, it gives CASSWGDFRGYSGNTIYF.

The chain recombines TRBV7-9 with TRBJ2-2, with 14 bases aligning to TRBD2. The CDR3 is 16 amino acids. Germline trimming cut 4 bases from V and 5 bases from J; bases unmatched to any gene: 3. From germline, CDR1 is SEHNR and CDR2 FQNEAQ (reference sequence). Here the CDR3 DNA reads TGTGCCAGCAGCTCGGGACTAGCGGGAGATACCGGGGAGCTGTTTTTT. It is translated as CASSSGLAGDTGELFF.